The 4 T cell receptor beta chains reported below all come from one sample, sequenced in a study of cytomegalovirus exposure and HLA in healthy donors (TCRdb year 2017). The method behind the library was the immunoSEQ multiplex PCR assay. For the multiplex PCR, a mixture combining 60 forward primers for TCR Vbeta segments and 13 reverse primers for TCR Jbeta segments was used. The source is immuneACCESS, and TCRdb retained only in-frame sequences with V and J called. Part of the clones is not carried over; for the studies checked, unresolved V genes explain less than half of this, and the remainder is unexplained. Within this sample are about 160,000 clones, with over 65% of them counted one time only. Of the sample, roughly 7.1% is held by the ten largest clones. Sequencing was performed on PBMCs. The source is a man aged 35-49 years in good health and CMV-seropositive.

The chain combines TRBV6-6 with TRBJ2-3, with 7 bases matching TRBD1. V was pared by 6 bases and J by 3 bases, with 6 bases of the junction left unmatched. The length of the CDR3 is 14 residues. Germline CDR1 is MNHNY and CDR2 is SVGAGI (reference sequence). The CDR3 spells CASSRGGSTDTQYF. In nucleotides, the CDR3 is TGTGCCAGCAGCAGAGGGGGCTCGACAGATACGCAGTATTTT.

V usage is TRBV4-3 and J usage is TRBJ2-5; 7 positions match TRBD1. This CDR3 contains 14 residues. The J segment lost 4 bases and the V segment lost 3 bases, leaving 5 bases of the junction unmatched. Germline CDR1 and CDR2: LGHNA and YSLEER. CDR3 loop: CASSQNRGPETQYF. Here the CDR3 DNA reads TGCGCCAGCAGCCAGAACAGGGGTCCAGAGACCCAGTACTTC.

The gene calls are TRBV30 and TRBJ2-3; maybe TRBD2 (5 bases). The CDR3 runs 11 residues. V was cut by 1 base and J by 13 bases, with 12 bases left in between. Germline CDR1 reads GTSNPN; CDR2 reads SVGIG (reference sequence). The CDR3 DNA follows: TGTGCCTGGAGTGGGCCCGGAGCGGAGTATTTT. This translates into CAWSGPGAEYF.

This clone was seen only a few times. The gene calls are TRBV7-6 and TRBJ1-3; D remains ambiguous. Per germline, CDR1 SGHVS and CDR2 FNYEAQ. V lost 5 bases and J 0 bases, leaving 5 bases between the germline ends. The CDR3 is made up of 13 amino acids. The CDR3 loop is CASSPYSGNTIYF. CDR3 bases: TGTGCCAGCAGCCCCTACTCTGGAAACACCATATATTTT.